This T cell receptor beta chain is drawn from a study of blood T cell repertoires in COVID-19 (dated by TCRdb to the early 2020s). Regarding the complete study: Collaborator samples came from the United States, Italy and Spain and covered acute and convalescent phases of COVID-19. Where available, HLA class I and class II types were obtained from metadata supplied by the sample provider rather than from assay-based typing. The material from the prospective study consisted of cDNA or gDNA derived from T cells, B-cell-depleted T cells, or PBMCs. Deeply sampled blood TCRbeta repertoires from subjects exposed to, actively infected with, or recovered from COVID-19 were included in the dataset. Sample metadata almost always included a de-identified subject ID, COVID-19 status, age in years and sex. Samples came from the ongoing ImmuneRACE study (first 160 participants) plus 1,254 subjects from 6 global collaborators. The repertoires were released in a freely available public database meant as a resource for research on the immune response to SARS-CoV-2. Overall study outcomes, separate from this receptor: The quantity of clinical and demographic metadata differed by source and by participant and was supplied without curation.

Remarks on this clone: Its antigen is currently not known. It has no much larger one-base neighbor in the sample; base qualities were not kept.

The immunoSEQ Assay, a bias-controlled multiplex PCR, was used to amplify TCRbeta CDR3 regions from genomic DNA. As for the authors' bioinformatics: The number of nucleated cells in each sample was estimated from the amplification of reference gene primers within the assay. Sequence reads were collapsed and filtered to measure the absolute abundance of every unique TCRbeta CDR3 rearrangement. Productive Simpson clonality was computed per sample as the square root of Simpson's diversity index over productive rearrangements. The table comes from immuneACCESS by way of TCRdb, which keeps in-frame sequences with V and J called. Part of the clones is missing from these tables; in studies checked, under half for an unresolved V gene and the rest for unknown reasons. The V and J calls and clone size were taken over from that table, and D and trimming were inferred from the DNA. Within this sample are fewer than 150,000 clones, with approximately 80% of them counted one time only. The ten largest clonotypes hold about 7% of the sample.

Whole blood was collected in K2EDTA tubes by collaborating institutions according to the institutions' own protocols. For TCRbeta analysis, collaborator samples were shipped as frozen whole blood, as isolated PBMCs, or as DNA extracted from either sample type. V trim: 1 base; J trim: 6 bases; unmatched bases: 10. For CDR1 and CDR2, the germline V gene lists SGHTA and FQGNSA. Inclusive of the bounding cysteine and phenylalanine, the CDR3 is 17 residues long. CDR3 DNA only is kept here, 51 bases in frame from base 1. The chain employs TRBV7-2 and TRBJ2-1; the central 9 bases match TRBD2. The sequenced sample was peripheral blood. This sequence originates from a human donor in a cohort sampled during active COVID-19. The DNA reads as follows: TGTGCCAGCAGCTTAGTAGGAGGGCGGGGGGGCCGCAATGAGCAGTTCTTC. It translates to CASSLVGGRGGRNEQFF.